This TCR beta chain came from a study of T-cell memory formation after mild COVID-19. Study background: TCR clusters were mostly donor specific.

One entry per CDR3 protein, called by TCRdb with MiXCR from the 5' RACE reads. Here the sample spans a few hundred thousand distinct CDR3 sequences, approximately 15% being singletons. This clonotype appeared a few times. Its antigen remains unknown. Study-wide findings and caveats: Within pre-infection memory, some responding clones were found, suggesting cross-reactive memory joined.

Sequencing was carried out using PBMCs or a T cell subset sorted from them (not recorded which). The receptor was isolated from a man aged 18 to 35 who had mild COVID-19 (a few samples of this study predate the infection). Cell type and time point are not known.

CDR3 sequence (DNA): TGCGCCAGCAGCTTTTCAGGGGGCTCTGGAAACACCATATATTTT. Translating it yields CASSFSGGSGNTIYF. The genes are TRBV5-1 and TRBJ1-3; TRBD1 matches 7 bases. Unmatched junction bases numbered 2, after V lost 2 bases and J lost 0 bases. There are 15 residues in the CDR3. Germline V gene data show CDR1 as SGHRS and CDR2 as YFSETQ.